These 20 T cell receptor beta chains were sequenced from one sample in a study of long-term antiretroviral therapy in people with HIV. immunoSEQ v3.0 was run at survey level. Profiling relied on immunoSEQ multiplex PCR, and the TCRdb table lists in-frame clones only, not all of them. The sample yields about 24,000 clones, over 80% seen once. The sequenced sample was unsorted PBMCs, obtained around 4.5 years after starting antiretroviral therapy. Receptor source: a young man with HIV.

The chain employs TRBV5-1 and TRBJ2-6; no definite D call. V dropped 4 bases and J dropped 0 bases, with 8 bases sitting between them. The CDR3 contains 15 residues. Per the germline V gene, CDR1 is SGHRS and CDR2 is YFSETQ. Here the CDR3 reads CASSQTVSGANVLTF. In DNA form, the CDR3 reads TGCGCCAGCAGCCAAACCGTCTCTGGGGCCAACGTCCTGACTTTC.

This chain joins TRBV5-1 and TRBJ2-3; 10 bases fit TRBD2. The CDR3 has 17 residues. Per germline, CDR1 SGHRS and CDR2 YFSETQ. Trimming removed 4 bases from V and 1 base from J; junction bases left unmatched: 9. CDR3 sequence reads: CASSMGTGTSGTDTQYF. The DNA of the CDR3 is TGCGCCAGCAGCATGGGCACCGGGACTAGCGGCACAGATACGCAGTATTTT.

The chain is built from TRBV27 and TRBJ2-5; D may correspond to TRBD1 or TRBD2 (6 bases each). This CDR3 spans 16 amino acids. The ends were cut back, 5 bases at V and 7 bases at J, with 23 bases in the middle. The germline V gene has CDR1 MNHEY and CDR2 SMNVEV (reference sequence). CDR3 region: CASSGLRGPGTRTQYF. Written as DNA, the CDR3 is TGTGCCAGCAGTGGACTCCGGGGGCCCGGCACGCGGACCCAGTACTTC.

J is TRBJ2-7 and V is TRBV10-3; no reliable D call. This CDR3 comprises 13 residues. CDR1 is ENHRY, CDR2 SYGVKD, per germline. Between the trimmed V and J ends, which lost 10 bases and 4 bases, there was a span of 17 bases. The CDR3 region is CASRAEGQYEQYF. The CDR3 DNA reads TGTGCCAGTAGGGCGGAAGGCCAATACGAGCAGTACTTC.

This clone has only one observation. V and J are TRBV4-2 and TRBJ2-7; D possibly corresponds to TRBD1 (7 bases). CDR1 and CDR2 (germline): LGHNA, YNFKEQ. Trimming took 3 bases from V and 6 from J, leaving 9 bases between them. This CDR3 comprises 12 residues. CDR3: CASSQQGGEQYF. DNA of the CDR3: TGTGCCAGCAGCCAGCAGGGGGGCGAGCAGTACTTC.

The chain is built from TRBV27 and TRBJ2-1; no clear D. The CDR3 sequence is 13 residues long. Germline CDR1 and CDR2: MNHEY and SMNVEV (reference sequence). The V gene lost 3 bases and the J gene lost 4 bases, with 7 bases spanning the gap. The CDR3 DNA reads as TGTGCCAGCAGTTTTGACCGATACAATGAGCAGTTCTTC. The encoded protein is CASSFDRYNEQFF.

This chain connects TRBV7-9 to TRBJ1-1; 10 bases fit TRBD1. The germline CDR1 and CDR2 sequences are SEHNR and FQNEAQ (reference sequence). The CDR3 consists of 16 residues. V was clipped by 5 bases and J by 3 bases; unmatched bases: 9. The chain's CDR3 is CASSRRTGTGDTEAFF. As DNA, the CDR3 is TGTGCCAGCAGCCGACGGACCGGGACAGGGGACACTGAAGCTTTCTTT.

This chain connects TRBV7-2 to TRBJ1-2, with TRBD1 matching 7 bases. Germline V gives CDR1 SGHTA, CDR2 FQGNSA. V was clipped by 2 bases and J by 2 bases; unmatched bases: 8. The CDR3 has 16 residues. CDR3 region: CASSLPTGQNNYGYTF. For the CDR3, the DNA is TGTGCCAGCAGCTTACCAACGGGACAGAACAACTATGGCTACACCTTC.

The rearrangement joins TRBV2 to TRBJ1-5; D not resolved. Germline CDR1 is SNHLY and CDR2 is FYNNEI. The CDR3 totals 11 residues. V was cut by 6 bases and J by 4 bases, with 4 bases left in between. The CDR3, as DNA: TGTGCCAGCAGAGTGAATCAGCCCCAGCATTTT. Translation gives CASRVNQPQHF.

V usage is TRBV30 and J usage is TRBJ2-3; no reliable D call. CDR3 length: 13 amino acids. Trimming shortened V by 7 bases and J by 6 bases, and 17 bases separated the two germline ends. CDR1 is GTSNPN, CDR2 SVGIG, per germline (reference sequence). CDR3 nucleotides: TGTGCCTCGACCCAGGATCAATCGGATACGCAGTATTTT. Translated, it gives CASTQDQSDTQYF.

This clone was detected only a few times. This rearrangement joins TRBV7-9 to TRBJ2-7; D unclear. CDR1 is SEHNR, CDR2 FQNEAQ, per germline (reference sequence). The CDR3 extends over 12 amino acids. The ends were cut back, 3 bases at V and 3 bases at J, with 6 bases in the middle. For the CDR3, the DNA is TGTGCCAGCAGCTTCTCCGTCTACGAGCAGTACTTC. As protein: CASSFSVYEQYF.

The chain joins TRBV5-1 to TRBJ2-3; TRBD2 agrees at 8 bases. The CDR3 is made up of 14 amino acids. Germline assignment: CDR1 SGHRS and CDR2 YFSETQ. With 4 bases clipped from V and 6 bases from J, the junction kept 7 bases outside the gene matches. The DNA of the CDR3 is TGCGCCAGCAGCGCGGGGGGTGGGGCTGATACGCAGTATTTT. It specifies CASSAGGGADTQYF.

The rearrangement uses TRBV30 and TRBJ2-7; a possible D gene is TRBD2 (7 bases). Germline V CDR1 and CDR2: GTSNPN, SVGIG (reference sequence). Deletions cut 0 bases from V and 4 bases from J, with 13 bases between. The CDR3 extends over 14 amino acids. The chain's CDR3 is CAWSVGGGPYEQYF. The CDR3 DNA follows: TGTGCCTGGAGTGTGGGGGGGGGCCCTTACGAGCAGTACTTC.

The chain carries TRBV9 and TRBJ1-2; tentatively, D is TRBD1 (6 bases). The CDR3 covers 16 residues. Trimming left V 4 bases short and J 2 bases short, with 18 bases between. Germline-derived CDR1 and CDR2 are SGDLS and YYNGEE. The chain's CDR3 is CASSLPSGQRNYGYTF. CDR3 sequence (DNA): TGTGCCAGCAGCTTACCCTCTGGACAGCGAAACTATGGCTACACCTTC. Complete variable domain (other parts from reference TRBV9 and TRBJ1-2): DSGVTQTPKHLITATGQRVTLRCSPRSGDLSVYWYQQSLDQGLQFLIQYYNGEERAKGNILERFSAQQFPDLHSELNLSSLELGDSALYFCASSLPSGQRNYGYTFGSGTRLTVV.

The rearrangement joins TRBV7-8 to TRBJ1-2; D is ambiguous. The V and J ends lost 5 bases and 0 bases respectively, with 13 bases between them. The CDR3 contains 15 residues. Germline CDR1 SGHVS, CDR2 FQNEAQ. The CDR3 region is CASSPRRWANYGYTF. CDR3 nucleotides: TGTGCCAGCAGCCCTCGCAGGTGGGCTAACTATGGCTACACCTTC.

The chain combines TRBV30 with TRBJ2-7, with 8 bases aligning to TRBD1. The CDR3 consists of 14 residues. Germline-derived CDR1 and CDR2 are GTSNPN and SVGIG (reference sequence). Germline trimming cut 4 bases from V and 0 bases from J; bases unmatched to any gene: 5. CDR3 coding DNA: TGTGCCTGGAACAGCGGACAGGGCTCCTACGAGCAGTACTTC. This sequence encodes CAWNSGQGSYEQYF. The full variable domain, with the rest looked up from reference TRBV30 and TRBJ2-7, is SQTIHQWPATLVQPVGSPLSLECTVEGTSNPNLYWYRQAAGRGLQLLFYSVGIGQISSEVPQNLSASRPQDRQFILSSKKLLLSDSGFYLCAWNSGQGSYEQYFGPGTRLTVT.

The gene calls are TRBV18 and TRBJ2-1, with D unclear. The V end was cut by 4 bases, the J end by 6 bases, with 10 bases between. Looked up from germline, CDR1 is KGHSH and CDR2 is LQKENI. This CDR3 comprises 13 residues. The CDR3 nucleotides read TGTGCCAGCTCACGACGCCGAGGCAATGAGCAGTTCTTC. Translation: CASSRRRGNEQFF.

V and J are TRBV13 and TRBJ2-3; 11 bases agree with TRBD2. Germline trimming cut 3 bases from V and 6 bases from J; bases unmatched to any gene: 8. The V gene's germline CDR1 is PRHDT and CDR2 FYEKMQ (reference sequence). This CDR3 has 16 amino acids. The chain's CDR3 is CASSLWPSGGSDTQYF. Written as DNA, the CDR3 is TGTGCCAGCAGCTTGTGGCCTAGCGGGGGGTCGGATACGCAGTATTTT.

This clone showed up just once. The CDR3 sequence is CASSRRTSGAPDTQYF. In DNA, the CDR3 is TGCGCCAGCAGCCGCCGCACTAGCGGTGCACCAGATACGCAGTATTTT. This chain links TRBV4-1 with TRBJ2-3, with 8 bases identical to TRBD2. V lost 4 bases and J lost 4; bases outside the gene matches: 10. The CDR3 has 16 residues. In germline, CDR1 is MGHRA, CDR2 YSYEKL.

This chain uses TRBV13 with TRBJ2-1, with D tentatively TRBD2 (5 bases). Germline CDR1 reads PRHDT; CDR2 reads FYEKMQ (reference sequence). V gave up 5 bases and J gave up 4 bases, with 15 bases separating them. The CDR3 is 15 residues long. The DNA of the CDR3 is TGTGCCAGCAGCCTCCCCGGGATCATTTACAATGAGCAGTTCTTC. Protein product: CASSLPGIIYNEQFF. The whole variable domain, remainder taken from reference TRBV13 and TRBJ2-1, is AAGVIQSPRHLIKEKRETATLKCYPIPRHDTVYWYQQGPGQDPQFLISFYEKMQSDKGSIPDRFSAQQFSDYHSELNMSSLELGDSALYFCASSLPGIIYNEQFFGPGTRLTVL.